Sequencing of this T cell receptor (beta chain) was carried out in a study of T cells in Graves' hyperthyroidism and ophthalmopathy. Study-level results: The model identified upcoming ophthalmopathy a median approximately six months ahead of onset.

Amplified regions were TCR beta CDR3 sequences from RNA transcripts. TCR CDR3 regions were first amplified by RT-PCR with HTBI primers. TCRdb fed the multiplex PCR reads into MiXCR, producing one record per CDR3 protein. The table has roughly 130,000 distinct CDR3 sequences, roughly a fifth seen once. Diagnoses used clinical symptoms, serum thyroxine and TRAb, thyroid ultrasound and orbital computed tomography. This clonotype was seen a handful of times. The antigen is not known. This clonotype originated in a woman aged 45-65 years with Graves' hyperthyroidism that later progressed to Graves' ophthalmopathy. The sample taken for sequencing was blood.

CDR3 amino acids: CASSSRLAHTGELFF. The CDR3 DNA is TGTGCCAGCAGCTCCCGACTAGCTCACACCGGGGAGCTGTTTTTT. The V gene is TRBV6-2 or TRBV6-3, the J gene TRBJ2-2; 7 bases fit TRBD2. After removal of 6 bases from V and 3 bases from J, the junction contained 7 bases not matched to a gene. The CDR3 has 15 amino acids. The germline V gene encodes CDR1 MNHEY and CDR2 SVGEGT.